This entry lists 31 T cell receptor beta chains sequenced from one sample in a study of cytomegalovirus exposure and HLA in healthy donors. It was with 60 Vbeta and 13 Jbeta primers that the PCR ran. The assay was immunoSEQ multiplex PCR, and TCRdb's table has in-frame clones only and misses some. The data contain over 95,000 clones, roughly 80% of them singletons. The source material was PBMCs. These receptors all come from a man between 35 and 55 years old in good health and CMV-seronegative.

The V gene is TRBV6-5, the J gene TRBJ2-7; 8 bases line up with TRBD1. J was trimmed by 11 bases and V by 6 bases; bases with no gene match: 9. Germline lookup yields CDR1 MNHEY and CDR2 SVGAGI. CDR3 length: 12 residues. The CDR3 bases are TGTGCCAGCAGCCGGGGACAGGTGGAGGAGTACTTC. This sequence encodes CASSRGQVEEYF.

This chain uses TRBV4-2 with TRBJ1-2; D is possibly TRBD1 (6 bases). Germline V gene data show CDR1 as LGHNA and CDR2 as YNFKEQ. Trimming stripped 4 bases from V and 5 bases from J, with 20 bases between. This CDR3 region has 16 residues. Here the CDR3 DNA reads TGTGCCAGCAGCCCTAACTATGGGGACACCTCTTATGGCTACACCTTC. Protein product: CASSPNYGDTSYGYTF.

This chain links TRBV30 with TRBJ2-1; TRBD1 aligns across 8 bases. With V trimmed by 0 bases and J by 8 bases, 3 bases remained unmatched. This CDR3 spans 13 amino acids. Germline CDR1 reads GTSNPN; CDR2 reads SVGIG (reference sequence). In DNA, the CDR3 is TGTGCCTGGAGTGTACAGGGGGGAGATGAGCAGTTCTTC. Translation gives CAWSVQGGDEQFF.

The chain joins TRBV9 to TRBJ1-6; perhaps TRBD1 as D (6 bases). Germline V gene sequence: CDR1 SGDLS, CDR2 YYNGEE. This CDR3 comprises 17 residues. Trimming took 0 bases from V and 14 from J, leaving 24 bases between them. In DNA, the CDR3 is TGTGCCAGCAGCGTAGCTTCTGGGGAACAGGGCTTGTGGGCCCTCCACTTT. Protein product: CASSVASGEQGLWALHF.

The rearrangement links TRBV4-3 to TRBJ2-2; 13 bases match TRBD2. Per the germline V gene, CDR1 is LGHNA and CDR2 is YSLEER. The CDR3 runs 19 residues. The ends lost 4 bases at V and 3 bases at J; junction bases unmatched: 11. CDR3 region: CASSPGRGLAGPHTGELFF. CDR3 DNA: TGCGCCAGCAGCCCCGGAAGGGGACTAGCGGGACCGCACACCGGGGAGCTGTTTTTT.

CDR3 sequence (DNA): TGTGCCAGCTCACCACTCGGCGGGAGAGGGGAAGAGACCCAGTACTTC. It encodes CASSPLGGRGEETQYF. The chain joins TRBV18 to TRBJ2-5; TRBD2 matches at 7 bases. There are 16 residues in the CDR3. Germline V CDR1 and CDR2: KGHSH, LQKENI. With V trimmed by 1 base and J by 3 bases, 8 bases remained unmatched. The full variable domain, its missing parts supplied by reference TRBV18 and TRBJ2-5, is NAGVMQNPRHLVRRRGQEARLRCSPMKGHSHVYWYRQLPEEGLKFMVYLQKENIIDESGMPKERFSAEFPKEGPSILRIQQVVRGDSAAYFCASSPLGGRGEETQYFGPGTRLLVL.

This clone came up a few times. Here the CDR3 DNA reads TGTGCCAGCAGTGGGAACAGGGGGCTGGAGCCCCAGCATTTT. Translated: CASSGNRGLEPQHF. The V call is TRBV6-1, the J call TRBJ1-5, with TRBD1 matching over 9 bases. CDR1 is MNHNS, CDR2 SASEGT, per germline. V lost 4 bases to trimming and J lost 8 bases; unmatched junction nucleotides: 6. This CDR3 is built from 14 residues.

The chain employs TRBV9 and TRBJ2-7; 10 nucleotides agree with TRBD2. V dropped 0 bases and J dropped 3; count of bases not matched to a gene: 6. This CDR3 has 16 residues. Germline CDR1 is SGDLS and CDR2 is YYNGEE. CDR3 in DNA: TGTGCCAGCAGCGTAGGCCCGCTAGCGGGGGACTACGAGCAGTACTTC. It encodes CASSVGPLAGDYEQYF.

This rearrangement joins TRBV5-1 to TRBJ2-7; 8 nucleotides match TRBD2. The ends lost 0 bases at V and 4 bases at J; junction bases unmatched: 6. The germline V gene encodes CDR1 SGHRS and CDR2 YFSETQ. The CDR3 consists of 15 residues. The CDR3 loop is CASSLGAAGDYEQYF. CDR3 sequence (DNA): TGCGCCAGCAGCTTGGGTGCAGCGGGAGATTACGAGCAGTACTTC.

The rearrangement joins TRBV28 to TRBJ2-5; D unresolved. The J call is in doubt because the DNA end fits TRBJ2-7 better. CDR3 length: 17 residues. Germline V gene data show CDR1 as MDHEN and CDR2 as SYDVKM. The CDR3, as DNA: TGTGCCAGCAGTTTATTCTACAGTGTCAACTCCGACTACGAGCAGTACTTC. This translates into CASSLFYSVNSDYEQYF.

J is TRBJ1-4 and V is TRBV6-1; TRBD1 matches at 9 bases. The V segment lost 1 base and the J segment 8 bases; nucleotides outside the gene matches: 5. CDR1 MNHNS and CDR2 SASEGT come from the germline V gene. This CDR3 comprises 15 residues. The CDR3 reads CASSEGGTGWEKLFF. As DNA, the CDR3 is TGTGCCAGCAGTGAAGGAGGGACAGGGTGGGAAAAACTGTTTTTT.

The chain joins TRBV19 to TRBJ2-7; perhaps TRBD1 as D (5 bases). The germline V and J ends were trimmed by 7 bases and 4 bases, with 17 bases remaining between them. The CDR3 is 14 amino acids. Germline CDR1 is LNHDA and CDR2 is SQIVND (reference sequence). In DNA, the CDR3 is TGTGCCAGTAAAAAATCACAGGCGGCATACGAGCAGTACTTC. Its protein is CASKKSQAAYEQYF.

This rearrangement joins TRBV4-1 to TRBJ2-2, with TRBD1 matching 7 bases. Germline CDR1 and CDR2: MGHRA and YSYEKL. V was clipped by 4 bases and J by 7 bases; unmatched bases: 12. This CDR3 region has 16 residues. The CDR3 loop is CASSLRAGGLSGELFF. The CDR3 coding sequence is TGCGCCAGCAGCCTCCGAGCAGGGGGATTGAGCGGGGAGCTGTTTTTT.

The chain joins TRBV4-3 to TRBJ2-1; 10 bases line up with TRBD2. Germline V gene sequence: CDR1 LGHNA, CDR2 YSLEER. The CDR3 loop spans 17 amino acids. The V and J ends lost 4 bases and 10 bases, in that order; junction bases with no gene match: 16. The CDR3, as DNA: TGCGCCAGCAGCCCCCGACGGGGTAGCGGGGGGCTGGGCGAGCAGTTCTTC. Its protein is CASSPRRGSGGLGEQFF.

The chain employs TRBV28 and TRBJ2-2; 7 bases match TRBD2. The V and J ends lost 5 bases and 0 bases, in that order; junction bases with no gene match: 12. This CDR3 has 18 residues. Germline CDR1 reads MDHEN; CDR2 reads SYDVKM. In DNA, the CDR3 is TGTGCCAGCAGTCCCCTTAGTGGGCTAGCGGCGAACACCGGGGAGCTGTTTTTT. Translating gives CASSPLSGLAANTGELFF.

The chain links TRBV5-1 to TRBJ2-7, with TRBD1 matching over 8 bases. Germline V CDR1 and CDR2: SGHRS, YFSETQ. V trimming: 4 bases; J trimming: 7 bases; junction bases outside the gene matches: 16. The CDR3 length is 16 residues. The CDR3 region is CASSISGTGSRKEQYF. CDR3 DNA sequence: TGCGCCAGCAGCATTTCCGGGACAGGATCTAGGAAGGAGCAGTACTTC.

The V call is TRBV7-3, the J call TRBJ1-2; 9 bases align to TRBD1. CDR1 SGHTA and CDR2 FQGTGA come from the germline V gene. Losses at the gene ends were 7 bases for V and 8 bases for J; bases not matched to a gene: 14. The CDR3 runs 15 residues. CDR3 protein: CASTSGGTGFSGYTF. CDR3 DNA sequence: TGTGCCAGCACCTCTGGGGGGACAGGGTTTAGCGGCTACACCTTC.

The chain employs TRBV19 and TRBJ1-4, with 11 bases identical to TRBD1. This CDR3 is built from 16 residues. Trimming removed 3 bases from V and 6 bases from J; junction bases left unmatched: 6. Looked up from germline, CDR1 is LNHDA and CDR2 is SQIVND (reference sequence). CDR3 DNA sequence: TGTGCCAGTAGTATGGTTCCGGGACAGGGGGATGAAAAACTGTTTTTT. It yields the protein CASSMVPGQGDEKLFF.

J is TRBJ1-2 and V is TRBV7-9; 7 bases are a match to TRBD1. Germline V gene sequence: CDR1 SEHNR, CDR2 FQNEAQ (reference sequence). V lost 4 bases to trimming and J lost 4 bases; unmatched junction nucleotides: 6. CDR3 size: 14 residues. This CDR3 is CASSSGAGGYGYTF. CDR3 nucleotide sequence: TGTGCCAGCAGCTCAGGGGCAGGGGGCTATGGCTACACCTTC.

In its sample, this clone was seen a few times. The chain recombines TRBV9 with TRBJ2-3, with 10 bases aligning to TRBD2. CDR1 SGDLS and CDR2 YYNGEE come from the germline V gene. V lost 7 bases to trimming and J lost 2 bases; unmatched junction nucleotides: 7. This CDR3 is 15 amino acids long. CDR3 nucleotide sequence: TGTGCCAGCGAAGGACTAGCGGATTTCACAGATACGCAGTATTTT. Translation gives CASEGLADFTDTQYF.

This clone appeared a few times. The chain uses TRBV6-5 and TRBJ2-3; the D is unclear. There are 15 residues in the CDR3. In germline, CDR1 is MNHEY, CDR2 SVGAGI. V was shortened by 2 bases and J by 1 base, with 10 bases between the two germline ends. CDR3 nucleotide sequence: TGTGCCAGCAGTTACGGATCTCTAGGCACAGATACGCAGTATTTT. Protein: CASSYGSLGTDTQYF.

The CDR3 sequence is CASSIPSGGAPTYEQYF. As DNA, the CDR3 is TGCGCCAGCAGCATTCCTAGCGGGGGAGCCCCTACTTACGAGCAGTACTTC. The chain combines TRBV5-1 with TRBJ2-7; 10 bases map to TRBD2. The CDR3 is 17 residues long. J lost 4 bases, V lost 4 bases, and 14 bases had no gene match. The germline CDR1 and CDR2 sequences are SGHRS and YFSETQ.

The chain links TRBV28 to TRBJ2-5, with 10 bases matching TRBD1. Germline V gives CDR1 MDHEN, CDR2 SYDVKM. V gave up 0 bases and J gave up 1 base; unmatched junction bases: 5. This CDR3 is 17 amino acids long. The CDR3 sequence: CASSLWVGQGIQETQYF. The CDR3 coding sequence is TGTGCCAGCAGTTTATGGGTGGGACAGGGGATCCAAGAGACCCAGTACTTC.

V is TRBV2 and J is TRBJ2-7; D is possibly TRBD1 (5 bases). CDR1 and CDR2 from the germline V gene are SNHLY and FYNNEI. This CDR3 spans 14 amino acids. The ends were cut back, 4 bases at V and 3 bases at J, with 13 bases in the middle. CDR3 residues: CASSVQGSGYEQYF. The CDR3 DNA follows: TGTGCCAGCAGTGTGCAGGGAAGTGGCTACGAGCAGTACTTC.

The V gene is TRBV10-3, the J gene TRBJ1-5; 7 bases agree with TRBD1. Germline CDR1 ENHRY, CDR2 SYGVKD. Trimming at V came to 4 bases and at J to 5 bases, leaving 5 bases not matched to a gene. The CDR3 runs to 14 residues. CDR3 sequence reads: CAISGDRKDQPQHF. The CDR3 DNA reads TGTGCCATCAGTGGGGACAGAAAGGATCAGCCCCAGCATTTT.

V gene TRBV5-1 combines with J gene TRBJ2-5; 13 bases line up with TRBD2. The CDR3 runs to 16 residues. The J segment lost 5 bases and the V segment lost 4 bases, leaving 8 bases of the junction unmatched. CDR1 is SGHRS and CDR2 is YFSETQ in the germline V gene. The CDR3 DNA is TGCGCCAGCAGCCCCGGGACTAGCGGGGAAGGGGAGACCCAGTACTTC. It codes for CASSPGTSGEGETQYF.

The chain recombines TRBV7-9 with TRBJ2-3, with TRBD2 matching 12 bases. In germline, CDR1 is SEHNR, CDR2 FQNEAQ (reference sequence). The V segment lost 1 base and the J segment 5 bases; nucleotides outside the gene matches: 4. This CDR3 has 16 residues. CDR3 nucleotide sequence: TGTGCCAGCAGCTTAGGACTAGCGGGGGAGGTAGATACGCAGTATTTT. Its protein is CASSLGLAGEVDTQYF. The variable domain in full, completed from reference TRBV7-9 and TRBJ2-3, reads DTGVSQNPRHKITKRGQNVTFRCDPISEHNRLYWYRQTLGQGPEFLTYFQNEAQLEKSRLLSDRFSAERPKGSFSTLEIQRTEQGDSAMYLCASSLGLAGEVDTQYFGPGTRLTVL.

V gene TRBV6-6 combines with J gene TRBJ1-5; 10 nucleotides align to TRBD1. Per the germline V gene, CDR1 is MNHNY and CDR2 is SVGAGI (reference sequence). Unmatched junction bases numbered 3, after V lost 11 bases and J lost 5 bases. The CDR3 covers 12 residues. DNA for the CDR3: TGTGCCGGAGGACAGGGGGATCAGCCCCAGCATTTT. Translating it yields CAGGQGDQPQHF.

This chain joins TRBV19 and TRBJ1-2; D is perhaps TRBD1 (6 bases). The CDR3 contains 16 residues. Germline V gene data show CDR1 as LNHDA and CDR2 as SQIVND (reference sequence). With 7 bases removed from V and 6 bases from J, the gap between germline ends came to 24 bases. CDR3 amino acids: CASIPVHRVTFHGYTF. The CDR3 DNA follows: TGTGCCAGTATCCCGGTACACAGGGTGACTTTCCATGGCTACACCTTC. Full variable domain (rest looked up from reference TRBV19 and TRBJ1-2): DGGITQSPKYLFRKEGQNVTLSCEQNLNHDAMYWYRQDPGQGLRLIYYSQIVNDFQKGDIAEGYSVSREKKESFPLTVTSAQKNPTAFYLCASIPVHRVTFHGYTFGSGTRLTVV.

J is TRBJ2-7 and V is TRBV5-1, with 8 bases that match TRBD2. CDR3 length: 13 amino acids. CDR1 is SGHRS, CDR2 YFSETQ, per germline. J was trimmed by 3 bases and V by 2 bases; bases with no gene match: 1. The CDR3 loop is CASSLTSGYEQYF. The CDR3 DNA is TGCGCCAGCAGCTTAACTAGCGGCTACGAGCAGTACTTC.

V is TRBV19 and J is TRBJ1-1; possible D gene TRBD1, 6 bases. Trimming left V 7 bases short and J 1 base short, with 16 bases between. CDR3 size: 15 residues. Germline V gene sequence: CDR1 LNHDA, CDR2 SQIVND (reference sequence). The CDR3 DNA follows: TGTGCCAGTACCTCCCGGGCGGGGGCGAACACTGAAGCTTTCTTT. This sequence encodes CASTSRAGANTEAFF. Full variable domain (outside the CDR3, taken from reference TRBV19 and TRBJ1-1): DGGITQSPKYLFRKEGQNVTLSCEQNLNHDAMYWYRQDPGQGLRLIYYSQIVNDFQKGDIAEGYSVSREKKESFPLTVTSAQKNPTAFYLCASTSRAGANTEAFFGQGTRLTVV.